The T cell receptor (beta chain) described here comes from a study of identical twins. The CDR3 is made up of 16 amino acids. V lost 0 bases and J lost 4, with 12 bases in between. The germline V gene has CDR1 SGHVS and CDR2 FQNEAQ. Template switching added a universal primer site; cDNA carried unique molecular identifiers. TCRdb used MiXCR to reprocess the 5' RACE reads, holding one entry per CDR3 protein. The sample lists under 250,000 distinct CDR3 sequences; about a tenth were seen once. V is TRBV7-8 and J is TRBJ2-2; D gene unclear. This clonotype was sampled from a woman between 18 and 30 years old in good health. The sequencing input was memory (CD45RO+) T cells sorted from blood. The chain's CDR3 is CASSLAFFSVTGELFF. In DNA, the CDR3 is TGTGCCAGCAGCTTAGCGTTTTTTTCGGTCACCGGGGAGCTGTTTTTT.